Listed below are T cell receptor beta chains from one sample, sequenced in a study of blood T cell repertoires in COVID-19. The assay was immunoSEQ multiplex PCR, and TCRdb's table has in-frame clones only and misses some. Of nearly 200,000 clones listed, approximately 82% are singletons. The sample comprised peripheral blood. The receptor source for this set is a human donor with acute or convalescent COVID-19. The donor label of this sample is uncertain. CDR3s include the opening cysteine and the closing phenylalanine or tryptophan. D genes are given only for firm matches. Expanded clones are given a class, and other clones once, few, many or no size at all.

CDR3 DNA,CDR3 protein,J gene,clone size,D gene,V gene
TGTGCCAGCAGGGACACGCACTACGAGCAGTACTTC,CASRDTHYEQYF,TRBJ2-7,-,-,TRBV2
TGCGCCAGCAGCTTGGCCTATGGGGGAGGGCTCTCCTACGAGCAGTACTTC,CASSLAYGGGLSYEQYF,TRBJ2-7,-,TRBD2,TRBV5-1
TGCGCCAGCAGCACTGGACAGGAGCCTTCTGGAAACACCATATATTTT,CASSTGQEPSGNTIYF,TRBJ1-3,few,TRBD1,TRBV5-1
TGTGCCAGCACTCAAATGGGCAGCCAGAGCTTCTATGGCTACACCTTC,CASTQMGSQSFYGYTF,TRBJ1-2,-,-,TRBV9
TGCGCCAGCAGTGGAAGACAGGGTTTGGCCGGGGAGCTGTTTTTT,CASSGRQGLAGELFF,TRBJ2-2,-,TRBD1,TRBV10-1
TGTGCCAGTGGTCAGGAAGGAGGGAGACGAACCGGGGAGCTGTTTTTT,CASGQEGGRRTGELFF,TRBJ2-2,-,-,TRBV19
TGTGCCAGCAGCCAAGAGTGGTCGGGACTTTACTTC,CASSQEWSGLYF,TRBJ1-2,-,-,TRBV3-1/TRBV3-2
TGTGCCAGCAGTTTTCTCAGTGGAGAGACCCAGTACTTC,CASSFLSGETQYF,TRBJ2-5,-,-,TRBV27
TGTGCCAGCAGCGGACAGGGGGCCTACCCATCTTGCAATCAGCCCCAGCATTTT,CASSGQGAYPSCNQPQHF,TRBJ1-5,few,TRBD1,TRBV6-4
TGTGCCAGCAGCTTAGCCCAGAAACTAGCGGGAGGTCGGGAGACCCAGTACTTC,CASSLAQKLAGGRETQYF,TRBJ2-5,-,TRBD2,TRBV7-6
TGTGCCAGCAGCTTATATGCGGGGGCTCTAGCCAAAAACATTCAGTACTTC,CASSLYAGALAKNIQYF,TRBJ2-4,few,-,TRBV7-2
TGTGCCAGCAGTACCCAGGGAGGTAACCAGCCCCAGCATTTT,CASSTQGGNQPQHF,TRBJ1-5,few,-,TRBV2
TGTGCCAGCACGGGGGGGGCGAGAAACACCATATATTTT,CASTGGARNTIYF,TRBJ1-3,-,-,TRBV12-3/TRBV12-4
TGTGCCACCTCCCCAGGGGATGGGGATCAGCCCCAGCATTTT,CATSPGDGDQPQHF,TRBJ1-5,-,-,TRBV10-3
TGTGCCAGCAGCTTAGAATCCTACAGCTCCTACGAGCAGTACTTC,CASSLESYSSYEQYF,TRBJ2-7,-,-,TRBV7-9
TGTGCCAGCAGCTTGCCTAGCGGGAGAGGCACCGGGGAGCTGTTTTTT,CASSLPSGRGTGELFF,TRBJ2-2,once,TRBD2,TRBV7-9
TGTGCCAGCAGCTTAACAGAAGGGATGGGGGCCCTCTTT,CASSLTEGMGALF,TRBJ1-1,-,-,TRBV7-2
TGTGCCAGCAGCTTGCCAGGGAATGAAAAACTGTTTTTT,CASSLPGNEKLFF,TRBJ1-4,-,-,TRBV13
TGCGCCAGCAGCTTGGAGGGGCAGGAGAATCAGCCCCAGCATTTT,CASSLEGQENQPQHF,TRBJ1-5,-,-,TRBV5-1
TGTGCCAGCAGCCCCCGGGACAGGTTCGGTGGCTACACCTTC,CASSPRDRFGGYTF,TRBJ1-2,-,TRBD1,TRBV27
TGTGCCAGCAGCCGGGCACTCCTAAGCTACGAGCAGTACTTC,CASSRALLSYEQYF,TRBJ2-7,-,-,TRBV3-1/TRBV3-2
TGTGCCAGCAGCTCTCACGGACTAGCGGGAGATGAGCAGTTCTTC,CASSSHGLAGDEQFF,TRBJ2-1,-,TRBD2,TRBV28
TGTGCCAGCAGTGAACTAGGAACAGGGGGAGGCTATGGCTACACCTTC,CASSELGTGGGYGYTF,TRBJ1-2,-,TRBD1,TRBV6-1
TGTGCCTGCGCCCAGGATTCGGCTAACTATGGCTACACCTTC,CACAQDSANYGYTF,TRBJ1-2,-,-,TRBV30
TGTGCCAGCACCAGGACTCCGAACACTGAAGCTTTCTTT,CASTRTPNTEAFF,TRBJ1-1,-,-,TRBV12-3/TRBV12-4
TGTGCCAGCTCACCTGGAACAGGGTCCGAGCAGTACTTC,CASSPGTGSEQYF,TRBJ2-7,-,-,TRBV18
TGTGCCAGCAGTGAATTGAAGGGGCCCACTAACTATGGCTACACCTTC,CASSELKGPTNYGYTF,TRBJ1-2,once,-,TRBV6-1
TGCGCCAGCAGTGGTACGACGGGCTCCTATAATTCACCCCTCCACTTT,CASSGTTGSYNSPLHF,TRBJ1-6,-,-,TRBV10-2
TGTGCCAGCAACCTAGAGAACACTGAAGCTTTCTTT,CASNLENTEAFF,TRBJ1-1,-,-,TRBV2
TGTGCCAGCAGTTTTGCGGGCACTGAAGCTTTCTTT,CASSFAGTEAFF,TRBJ1-1,-,-,TRBV12-3/TRBV12-4
TGTGCCAGCAGTTTAGTGGCTCAGCCCCAGCATTTT,CASSLVAQPQHF,TRBJ1-5,-,-,TRBV28
TGCGCCAGCAGCCCCGGGGTGATGAACACTGAAGCTTTCTTT,CASSPGVMNTEAFF,TRBJ1-1,-,-,TRBV5-1
TGTGCCAGCAGCTTAGATGACGGGAGTCCGGATACGCAGTATTTT,CASSLDDGSPDTQYF,TRBJ2-3,-,-,TRBV7-2
TGTGCCAGCAGTACCCCTCCTAGCGGCTCCTACGAGCAGTACTTC,CASSTPPSGSYEQYF,TRBJ2-7,-,TRBD2,TRBV28
TGCGCCAGCAGCCAAGATGTCGGGAGGCAGACCCAGTACTTC,CASSQDVGRQTQYF,TRBJ2-5,-,TRBD2,TRBV4-1
TGTGCCACCAGCAGCTCCCCAGGGAATGAGCAGTTCTTC,CATSSSPGNEQFF,TRBJ2-1,-,-,TRBV15
TGTGCCAGTACCCGGGTTAGCTCTGGGGCCAACGTCCTGACTTTC,CASTRVSSGANVLTF,TRBJ2-6,-,-,TRBV2
TGTGCCAGCAGTGACAAGGGGTGGGAGCTGTTTTTT,CASSDKGWELFF,TRBJ2-2,-,-,TRBV2
TGTGCCATCAGTGAGTCGATGGCAGGGCAGGCGACAGATACGCAGTATTTT,CAISESMAGQATDTQYF,TRBJ2-3,few,-,TRBV10-3
TGCGCCAGCAGCTTGGAGGGGGCTAGCAATCAGCCCCAGCATTTT,CASSLEGASNQPQHF,TRBJ1-5,-,TRBD1,TRBV5-1
TGTGCCATCAGTGAGTCGCTAGCGGCCCCAAAAAACATTCAGTACTTC,CAISESLAAPKNIQYF,TRBJ2-4,-,TRBD2,TRBV10-3
TGTGCCAGCAGCGCCCGGCCGGGACAGGGGATTTGGGATACGCAGTATTTT,CASSARPGQGIWDTQYF,TRBJ2-3,-,TRBD1,TRBV5-8
TGTGCCAGCAGTCCCTACCAGGAAGGAACTGAAGCTTTCTTT,CASSPYQEGTEAFF,TRBJ1-1,few,-,TRBV7-9
TGTGCCAGCAGCTTAGGGGGGACTAGCGATCAAGAGACCCAGTACTTC,CASSLGGTSDQETQYF,TRBJ2-5,-,TRBD2,TRBV7-9
TGTGCCAGTAGGGACACCTCGGACACTGAAGCTTTCTTT,CASRDTSDTEAFF,TRBJ1-1,-,-,TRBV19
TGTGCCAGCAGCCCCCGGACTATCTCCTACAATGAGCAGTTCTTC,CASSPRTISYNEQFF,TRBJ2-1,-,-,TRBV6-2/TRBV6-3
TGTGCCAGCTCACCAACCGGGGAGCCCTACAATGAGCAGTTCTTC,CASSPTGEPYNEQFF,TRBJ2-1,-,-,TRBV18
TGTGCCAGCTCACCAGACAGGGGCGGGAATCAGCCCCAGCATTTT,CASSPDRGGNQPQHF,TRBJ1-5,few,TRBD1,TRBV18
TGTGCCAGCAGCTTTACAGGGGTCACCGGGGAGCTGTTTTTT,CASSFTGVTGELFF,TRBJ2-2,-,TRBD1,TRBV7-3
TGTGCCAGCAGCTTGGAGACCCCGTTGTATGAGCAGTTCTTC,CASSLETPLYEQFF,TRBJ2-1,-,-,TRBV7-9
TGTGCCAGCAGTCTGACAGGGGGCGGTAGGAGTGAGCAGTTCTTC,CASSLTGGGRSEQFF,TRBJ2-1,-,TRBD1,TRBV6-6